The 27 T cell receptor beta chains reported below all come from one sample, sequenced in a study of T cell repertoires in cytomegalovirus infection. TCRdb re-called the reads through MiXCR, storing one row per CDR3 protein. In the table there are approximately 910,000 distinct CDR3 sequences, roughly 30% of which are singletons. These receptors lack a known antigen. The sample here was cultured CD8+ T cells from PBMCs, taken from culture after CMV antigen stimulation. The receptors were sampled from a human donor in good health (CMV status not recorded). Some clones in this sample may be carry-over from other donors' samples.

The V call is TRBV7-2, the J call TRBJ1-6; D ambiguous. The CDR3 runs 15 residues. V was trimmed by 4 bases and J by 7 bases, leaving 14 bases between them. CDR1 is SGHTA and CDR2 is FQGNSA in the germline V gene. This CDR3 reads CASSSWASENSPLHF. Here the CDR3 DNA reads TGTGCCAGCAGCTCCTGGGCCTCGGAGAATTCACCCCTCCACTTT. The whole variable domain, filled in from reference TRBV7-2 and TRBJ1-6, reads GAGVSQSPSNKVTEKGKDVELRCDPISGHTALYWYRQSLGQGLEFLIYFQGNSAPDKSGLPSDRFSAERTGGSVSTLTIQRTQQEDSAVYLCASSSWASENSPLHFGNGTRLTVT.

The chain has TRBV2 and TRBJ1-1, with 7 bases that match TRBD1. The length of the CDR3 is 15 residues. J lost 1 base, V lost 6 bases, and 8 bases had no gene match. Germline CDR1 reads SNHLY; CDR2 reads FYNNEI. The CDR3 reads CASRDRAQGNTEAFF. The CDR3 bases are TGTGCCAGCAGAGACAGGGCGCAAGGGAACACTGAAGCTTTCTTT.

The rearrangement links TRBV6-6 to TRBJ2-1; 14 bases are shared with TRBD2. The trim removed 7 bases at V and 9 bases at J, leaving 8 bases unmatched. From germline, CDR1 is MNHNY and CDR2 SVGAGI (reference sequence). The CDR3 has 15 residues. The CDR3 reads CASIVTSGGASEQFF. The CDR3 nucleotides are TGTGCCAGCATTGTGACTAGCGGGGGGGCCAGTGAGCAGTTCTTC.

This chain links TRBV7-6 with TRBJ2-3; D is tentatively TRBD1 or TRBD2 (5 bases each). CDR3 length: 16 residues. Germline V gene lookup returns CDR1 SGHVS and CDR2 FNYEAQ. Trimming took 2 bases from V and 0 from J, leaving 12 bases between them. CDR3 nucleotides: TGTGCCAGCAGCTTATCAAGGGGAGTTAGCACAGATACGCAGTATTTT. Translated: CASSLSRGVSTDTQYF.

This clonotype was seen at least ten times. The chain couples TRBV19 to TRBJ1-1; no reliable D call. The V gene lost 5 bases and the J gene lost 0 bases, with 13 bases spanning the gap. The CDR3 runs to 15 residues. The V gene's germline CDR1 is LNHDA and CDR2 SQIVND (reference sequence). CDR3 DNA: TGTGCCAGTAGTCCCCCCTCTCGGGTGAACACTGAAGCTTTCTTT. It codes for CASSPPSRVNTEAFF.

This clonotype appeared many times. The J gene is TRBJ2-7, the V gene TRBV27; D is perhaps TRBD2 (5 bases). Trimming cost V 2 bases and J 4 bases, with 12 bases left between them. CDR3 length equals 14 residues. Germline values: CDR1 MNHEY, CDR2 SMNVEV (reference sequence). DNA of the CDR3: TGTGCCAGCAGTTTAACCCCCCGAGGGTACGAGCAGTACTTC. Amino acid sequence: CASSLTPRGYEQYF.

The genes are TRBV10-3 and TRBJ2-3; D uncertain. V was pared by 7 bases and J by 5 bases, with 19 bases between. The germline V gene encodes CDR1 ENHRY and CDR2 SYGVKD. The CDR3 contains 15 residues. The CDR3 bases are TGTGCCATCACCAGAGAGGACCTCATGGGAGATACGCAGTATTTT. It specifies CAITREDLMGDTQYF.

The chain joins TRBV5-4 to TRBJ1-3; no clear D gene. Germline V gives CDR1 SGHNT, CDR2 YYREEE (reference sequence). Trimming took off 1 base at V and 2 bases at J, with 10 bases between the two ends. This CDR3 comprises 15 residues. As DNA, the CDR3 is TGTGCCAGCAGCTTGTCTAGGGAGGCTGGAAACACCATATATTTT. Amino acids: CASSLSREAGNTIYF.

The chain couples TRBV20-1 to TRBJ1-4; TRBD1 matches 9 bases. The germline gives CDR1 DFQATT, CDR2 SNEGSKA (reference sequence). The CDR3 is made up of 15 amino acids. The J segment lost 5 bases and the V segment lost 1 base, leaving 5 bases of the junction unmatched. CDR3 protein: CSARVQQGANEKLFF. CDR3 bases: TGCAGTGCTAGAGTACAACAGGGGGCGAATGAAAAACTGTTTTTT.

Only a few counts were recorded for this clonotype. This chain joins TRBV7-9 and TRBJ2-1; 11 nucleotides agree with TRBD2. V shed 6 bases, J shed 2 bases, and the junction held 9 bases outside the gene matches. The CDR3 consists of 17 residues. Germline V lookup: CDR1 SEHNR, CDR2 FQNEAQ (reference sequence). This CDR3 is CASRLLAGVLPYNEQFF. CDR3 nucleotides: TGTGCCAGCAGGCTACTAGCGGGGGTGCTTCCCTACAATGAGCAGTTCTTC.

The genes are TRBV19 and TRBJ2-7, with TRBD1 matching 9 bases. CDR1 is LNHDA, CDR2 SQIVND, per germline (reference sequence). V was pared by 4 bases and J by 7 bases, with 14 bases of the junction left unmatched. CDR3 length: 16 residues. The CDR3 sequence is CASSTSTGGILREQYF. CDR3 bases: TGTGCCAGTAGTACAAGTACAGGGGGCATTCTGAGGGAGCAGTACTTC.

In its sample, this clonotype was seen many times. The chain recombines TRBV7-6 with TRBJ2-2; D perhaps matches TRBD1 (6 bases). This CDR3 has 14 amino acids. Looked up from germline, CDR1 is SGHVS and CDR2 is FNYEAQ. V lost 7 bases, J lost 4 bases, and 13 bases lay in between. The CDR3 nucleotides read TGTGCCAGCACCCCCAGGGGTGTCACCGGGGAGCTGTTTTTT. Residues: CASTPRGVTGELFF.

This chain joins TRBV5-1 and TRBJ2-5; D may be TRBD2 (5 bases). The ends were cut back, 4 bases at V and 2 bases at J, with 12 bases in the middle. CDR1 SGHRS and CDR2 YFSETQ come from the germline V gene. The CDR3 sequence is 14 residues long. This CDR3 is CASSEEVAQETQYF. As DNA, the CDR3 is TGCGCCAGCAGCGAGGAGGTAGCTCAAGAGACCCAGTACTTC.

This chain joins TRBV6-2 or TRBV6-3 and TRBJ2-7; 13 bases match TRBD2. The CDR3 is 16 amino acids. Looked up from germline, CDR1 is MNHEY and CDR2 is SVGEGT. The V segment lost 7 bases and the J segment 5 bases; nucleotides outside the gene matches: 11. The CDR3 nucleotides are TGTGCCAGCACCACTCCGGGACTAGCGGGGATCAACGAGCAGTACGTC. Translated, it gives CASTTPGLAGINEQYV.

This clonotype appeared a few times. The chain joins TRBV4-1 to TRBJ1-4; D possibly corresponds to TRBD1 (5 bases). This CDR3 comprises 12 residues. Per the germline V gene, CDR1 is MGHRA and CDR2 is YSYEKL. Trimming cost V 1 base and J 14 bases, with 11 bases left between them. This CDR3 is CASSQGWGGLFF. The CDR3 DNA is TGCGCCAGCAGCCAAGGATGGGGGGGGCTGTTTTTT.

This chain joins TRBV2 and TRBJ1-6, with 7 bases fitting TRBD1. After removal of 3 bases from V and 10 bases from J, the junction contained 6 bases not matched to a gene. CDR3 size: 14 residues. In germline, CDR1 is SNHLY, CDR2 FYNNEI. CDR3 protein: CASSERQGRSPLHF. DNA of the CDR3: TGTGCCAGCAGTGAGAGACAGGGCCGGTCACCCCTCCACTTT.

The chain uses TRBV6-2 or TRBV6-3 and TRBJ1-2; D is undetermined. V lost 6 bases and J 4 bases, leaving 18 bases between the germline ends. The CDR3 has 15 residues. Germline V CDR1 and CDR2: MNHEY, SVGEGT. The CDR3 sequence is CASRPKPTRFYGYTF. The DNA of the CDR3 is TGTGCCAGCAGACCCAAGCCGACTCGTTTCTATGGCTACACCTTC.

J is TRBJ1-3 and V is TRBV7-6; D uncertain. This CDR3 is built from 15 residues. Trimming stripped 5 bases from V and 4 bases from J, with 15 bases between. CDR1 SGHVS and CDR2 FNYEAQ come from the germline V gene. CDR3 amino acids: CASSEEGLAGNTIYF. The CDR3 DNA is TGTGCCAGCAGCGAGGAAGGCCTGGCAGGAAACACCATATATTTT.

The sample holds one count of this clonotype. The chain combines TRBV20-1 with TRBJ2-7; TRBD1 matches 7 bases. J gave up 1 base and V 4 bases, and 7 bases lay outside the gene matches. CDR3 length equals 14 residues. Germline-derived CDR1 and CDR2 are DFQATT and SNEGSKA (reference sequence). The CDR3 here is CSATGTALSYEQYV. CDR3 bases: TGCAGTGCTACGGGGACAGCTCTGTCCTACGAGCAGTACGTC.

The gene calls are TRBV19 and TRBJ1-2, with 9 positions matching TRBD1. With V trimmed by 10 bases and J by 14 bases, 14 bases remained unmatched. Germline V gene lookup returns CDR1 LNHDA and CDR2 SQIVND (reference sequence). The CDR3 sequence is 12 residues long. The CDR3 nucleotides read TGTGCCATCTTGGGGCCGACAGGGGGAAGAACCTTC. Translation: CAILGPTGGRTF.

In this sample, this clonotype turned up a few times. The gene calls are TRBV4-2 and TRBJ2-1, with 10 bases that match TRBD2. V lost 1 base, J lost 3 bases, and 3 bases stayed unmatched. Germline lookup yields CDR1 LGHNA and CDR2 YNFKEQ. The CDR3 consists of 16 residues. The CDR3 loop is CASSQGWTSGYNEQFF. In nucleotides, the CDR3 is TGTGCCAGCAGCCAAGGATGGACTAGCGGCTACAATGAGCAGTTCTTC.

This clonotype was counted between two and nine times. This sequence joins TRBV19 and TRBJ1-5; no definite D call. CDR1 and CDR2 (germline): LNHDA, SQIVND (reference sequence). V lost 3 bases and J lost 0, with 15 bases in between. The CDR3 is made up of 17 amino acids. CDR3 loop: CASSIVLGYHSNQPQHF. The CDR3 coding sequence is TGTGCCAGTAGTATTGTTTTGGGCTATCATAGCAATCAGCCCCAGCATTTT.

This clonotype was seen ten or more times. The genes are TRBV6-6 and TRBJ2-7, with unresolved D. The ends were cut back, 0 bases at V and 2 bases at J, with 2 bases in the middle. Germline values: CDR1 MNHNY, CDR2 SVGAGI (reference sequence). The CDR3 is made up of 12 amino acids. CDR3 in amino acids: CASSYSTYEQYV. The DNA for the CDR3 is TGTGCCAGCAGTTACTCGACCTACGAGCAGTACGTC.

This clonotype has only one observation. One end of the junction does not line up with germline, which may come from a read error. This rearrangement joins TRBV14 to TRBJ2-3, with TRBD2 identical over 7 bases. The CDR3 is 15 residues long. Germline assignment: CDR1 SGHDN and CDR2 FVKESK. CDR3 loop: CANSQWRGSLDTQYF. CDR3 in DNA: TGTGCCAACAGCCAGTGGCGGGGGAGCCTTGATACGCAGTATTTT.

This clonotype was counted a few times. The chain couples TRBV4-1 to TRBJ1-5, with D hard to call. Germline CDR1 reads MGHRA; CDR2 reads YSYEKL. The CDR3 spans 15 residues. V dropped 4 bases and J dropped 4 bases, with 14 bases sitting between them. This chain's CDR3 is CASSLRPGGNQPQHF. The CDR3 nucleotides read TGCGCCAGCAGCCTCCGCCCGGGAGGAAATCAGCCCCAGCATTTT.

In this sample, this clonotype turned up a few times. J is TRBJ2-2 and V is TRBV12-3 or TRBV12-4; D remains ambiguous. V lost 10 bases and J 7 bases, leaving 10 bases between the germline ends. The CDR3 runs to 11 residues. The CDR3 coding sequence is TGTGCCAACGACCACAACGGGGAGCTGTTTTTT. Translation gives CANDHNGELFF.

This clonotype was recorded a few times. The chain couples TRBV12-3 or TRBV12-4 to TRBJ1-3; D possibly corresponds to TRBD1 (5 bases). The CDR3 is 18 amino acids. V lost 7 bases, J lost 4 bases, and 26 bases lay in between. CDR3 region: CASILIGGIPGSGNTIYF. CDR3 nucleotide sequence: TGTGCCAGCATCCTGATCGGGGGGATTCCAGGTTCCGGAAACACCATATATTTT.